This T cell receptor beta chain comes out of a study of beta chain features in type 1 diabetes. Study-level background: Healthy donors, compared against patients, showed similar age, gender and cell yields. Study-wide results and limits: A definitive answer on HLA type influencing TCRB rearrangement was not reached here.

Comment on this clone: The antigen is not known.

Sorted populations were all over 95% pure. The V gene's germline CDR1 is SGDLS and CDR2 YYNGEE. V was clipped by 0 bases and J by 4 bases, with 6 bases between them. This CDR3 is 13 amino acids long. Reverse transcribing all isolated RNA meant expressed TCRB transcripts were sequenced. Assay used: immunoSEQ multiplex PCR; TCRdb lists only in-frame clones, some missing. Of fewer than 350,000 clones listed, around a fifth are singletons. J is TRBJ2-3 and V is TRBV9; D remains unclear. Sequencing input: naive CD4+ T cells from blood. The source is a woman between 18 and 29 years old in good health. CDR3 residues: CASSVGPPDTQYF. The CDR3 DNA follows: TGTGCCAGCAGCGTAGGGCCCCCAGATACGCAGTATTTT.